This TCR beta chain was captured in a study of blood T cell repertoires in COVID-19 (dated by TCRdb to the early 2020s). Looking at the study overall: Samples covering the acute and convalescent phases of COVID-19 were provided by collaborators in the United States, Italy and Spain. The prospective study material was composed of cDNA or gDNA derived from T cells, B-cell-depleted T cells, or PBMCs. Deeply sampled blood TCRbeta repertoires from subjects exposed to, actively infected with, or recovered from COVID-19 were included in the dataset. The repertoires were released in a freely available public database meant as a resource for research on the immune response to SARS-CoV-2. The samples were drawn from the first 160 participants of the ongoing ImmuneRACE study and from 1,254 subjects provided by 6 global collaborators. Sample metadata almost always included a de-identified subject ID, COVID-19 status, age in years and sex. Where HLA class I and class II types were available, the types were taken from metadata supplied by the sample provider, not from assay-based typing.

TCRbeta CDR3 regions were amplified from genomic DNA using the immunoSEQ Assay, a bias-controlled multiplex PCR. The study's own analysis went as follows. Within the assay, amplification of reference gene primers was used to estimate how many nucleated cells each sample contained. Sequence reads were collapsed and filtered to measure the absolute abundance of every unique TCRbeta CDR3 rearrangement. For each sample, productive Simpson clonality was calculated by taking the square root of Simpson's diversity index across productive rearrangements. In TCRdb, the immuneACCESS table is reduced to in-frame sequences with V and J assigned. These tables do not hold every clone; where another copy was compared, an unresolved V gene accounts for under half, and the others remain unexplained. The D gene and trimming were derived from the DNA, and the V and J assignments and clone size from that table. The sample table holds roughly 350,000 clones, of which 92% were seen once. About a fifth of the sample lies in the top ten.

The germline V gene (reference sequence) provides CDR1 SEHNR and CDR2 FQNEAQ. The junction shows trimming of 5 bases on V and 1 base on J, plus 11 bases between the germline ends. From its cysteine to its phenylalanine, the CDR3 spans 14 amino acids. Just CDR3 DNA is preserved here, 42 bases in frame from base 1. Details on this clone: The antigen it recognizes is unknown. Per-base quality was not reported, and no clone a single base away is much larger than it.

Participants in the prospective study were enrolled through a virtual design, were aged roughly 18 to 90 years, and lived in roughly 25 United States geographic areas. In the prospective study, cohorts were assigned on the basis of participant-reported clinical history obtained from a screening survey and a study questionnaire. Recovered participants in ImmuneRACE Cohort 3 were defined by two consecutive negative NP/OP PCR tests, clearance by a healthcare professional, or resolution of symptoms. In the prospective study, whole blood, serum and a nasopharyngeal or oropharyngeal swab were collected from each participant by mobile phlebotomists. Prospective study participants could optionally give additional blood draws and questionnaires over a roughly 2-month period. Blood samples from the prospective study were shipped frozen or at room temperature prior to DNA extraction. What the study reported, not specific to this receptor: Clinical and demographic metadata were provided uncurated, with the amount varying by source and participant.

The rearrangement combines TRBV7-9 with TRBJ1-1; no D gene is confidently identified. This TCR derives from a woman in her 30s who had recovered from COVID-19. The sequenced sample was PBMCs or T cells enriched from blood (not recorded which). In nucleotide form, the sequence is TGTGCCAGCAGCATCGTGCCTAAGAACACTGAAGCTTTCTTT. Protein translation: CASSIVPKNTEAFF.